This T cell receptor (beta chain) was recovered during a study of blood T cell repertoires in COVID-19 (dated by TCRdb to 2020 to 2022). Context from the whole study: Collaborator samples came from the United States, Italy and Spain and covered acute and convalescent phases of COVID-19. A freely available public database, intended as a resource for researchers studying the immune response to SARS-CoV-2, is where the repertoires were released. A de-identified subject ID, COVID-19 status, age in years and sex were almost always included in the sample metadata. Subjects who had been exposed to COVID-19, were actively infected with it, or had recovered from it provided the deeply sampled blood TCRbeta repertoires that made up the dataset. Samples were obtained from the ongoing ImmuneRACE study (first 160 participants) and from 1,200 or so subjects provided by 6 global collaborators. The material from the prospective study consisted of cDNA or gDNA derived from T cells, B-cell-depleted T cells, or PBMCs. HLA class I and class II types, where available, came from metadata supplied by the sample provider rather than from assay-based typing. The full study reports these points: The amount of clinical and demographic metadata varied by source and participant and was provided uncurated.

TCRbeta CDR3 regions were amplified from genomic DNA by means of the immunoSEQ Assay, a bias-controlled multiplex PCR. In the original analysis: Nucleated cell counts per sample were estimated from amplification of reference gene primers within the assay. To quantify the absolute abundance of each unique TCRbeta CDR3 rearrangement, sequence reads were collapsed and filtered. For each sample, productive Simpson clonality was calculated as the square root of Simpson's diversity index over productive rearrangements. TCRdb carries this immuneACCESS record with in-frame sequences only. Its versions omit some clonotypes, under half of them owing to an unresolved V gene in the studies checked, with the rest unexplained. V and J calls and clone size follow that table, whereas D and trimming were derived from the DNA. Across this sample there are around 130,000 clones, with roughly 84% seen only once. Approximately 9% of the sample lies in the top ten.

In Seattle, one collaborating source enrolled patients while the infection was active and tracked those patients longitudinally over the course of disease. Collaborating institutions collected whole blood in K2EDTA tubes following their own protocols. For TCRbeta analysis, collaborators shipped samples in one of three forms: frozen whole blood, isolated PBMCs, or DNA extracted from either of those sample types. This clone was observed once. Its antigen remains unidentified. Qualities for individual bases were not recorded, and no much larger clone is one base off. V loses 8 bases, J loses 3 bases, and the germline ends lie 15 bases apart. The CDR3 contains 13 residues, cysteine and phenylalanine counted. Only the CDR3 region is kept as DNA, spanning 39 bases read in frame from base 1. CDR1 SQVTM and CDR2 ANQGSEA are derived from the germline V gene.

Material for sequencing was peripheral blood. The sequence came from a man in his thirties or forties with COVID-19, enrolled during active disease. In this chain, TRBV29-1 is recombined with TRBJ2-3; D gene: possibly TRBD2, on 7 matching bases. The DNA sequence follows: TGCAGCTCCCGGGGGGCAGCAACAGATACGCAGTATTTT. The translation is CSSRGAATDTQYF.